This TCR beta chain came from a study of blood T cell repertoires in COVID-19. Study details: Researchers got acute and convalescent COVID-19 samples from the United States, Italy and Spain.

Measured with immunoSEQ multiplex PCR; TCRdb has only the in-frame clones, and not every one. The data contain approximately 210,000 clones, roughly 82% of them singletons. This clone has more than one count but fewer than ten. The material sequenced was peripheral blood. The TCR sequence derives from a woman aged 35 to 49 with acute or convalescent COVID-19.

In DNA form, the CDR3 reads TGCGCCAGCAGCTTGGTCCCGGGGGGGCTCTCCTACGAGCAGTACTTC. This gives the protein CASSLVPGGLSYEQYF. The chain combines TRBV5-1 with TRBJ2-7; 8 bases are shared with TRBD2. Germline V gives CDR1 SGHRS, CDR2 YFSETQ. V lost 0 bases to trimming and J lost 0 bases; unmatched junction nucleotides: 5. This CDR3 comprises 16 residues.